This TCR beta chain was profiled in a study of technical replicates of blood from several donors. CDR1 and CDR2 from the germline V gene are SGHTA and FQGNSA. The length of the CDR3 is 14 residues. J was trimmed by 0 bases and V by 5 bases; bases with no gene match: 2. TCRdb keeps only in-frame clones here, not all; method: immunoSEQ multiplex PCR. The profile covers around 15,000 clones, with about nine tenths appearing a single time and roughly 13% taken by the ten largest. This chain joins TRBV7-2 and TRBJ2-7, with 9 positions matching TRBD2. The receptor comes from a human donor in good health. The sample taken for sequencing was PBMCs. CDR3 loop: CASSLSGSSYEQYF. The CDR3 coding sequence is TGTGCCAGCAGCCTTAGCGGGAGCTCCTACGAGCAGTACTTC.